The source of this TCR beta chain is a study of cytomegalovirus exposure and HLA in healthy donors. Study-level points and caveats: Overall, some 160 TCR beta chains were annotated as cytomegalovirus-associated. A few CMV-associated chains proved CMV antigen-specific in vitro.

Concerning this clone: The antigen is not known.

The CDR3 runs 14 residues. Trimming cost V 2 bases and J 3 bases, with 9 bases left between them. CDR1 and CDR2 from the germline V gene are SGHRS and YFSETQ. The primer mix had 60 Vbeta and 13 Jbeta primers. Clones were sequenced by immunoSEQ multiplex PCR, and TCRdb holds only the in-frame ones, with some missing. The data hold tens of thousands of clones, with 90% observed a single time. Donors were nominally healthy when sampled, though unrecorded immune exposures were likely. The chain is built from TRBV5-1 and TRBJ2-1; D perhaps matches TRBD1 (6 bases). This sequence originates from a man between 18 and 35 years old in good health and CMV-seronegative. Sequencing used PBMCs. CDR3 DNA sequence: TGCGCCAGCAGCTTCTCAGGGGACTACAATGAGCAGTTCTTC. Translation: CASSFSGDYNEQFF. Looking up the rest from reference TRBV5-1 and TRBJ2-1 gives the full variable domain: KAGVTQTPRYLIKTRGQQVTLSCSPISGHRSVSWYQQTPGQGLQFLFEYFSETQRNKGNFPGRFSGRQFSNSRSEMNVSTLELGDSALYLCASSFSGDYNEQFFGPGTRLTVL.